The clone carrying this TCR beta chain was detected a few times. Its antigen is not identified. V shed 1 base and J 3 bases; nucleotides not matched to a gene: 1. Germline CDR1 SGHAT, CDR2 FQDESV (reference sequence). The CDR3 covers 17 residues. Primers: 60 Vbeta forward and 13 Jbeta reverse. The table came from immunoSEQ multiplex PCR; TCRdb's copy has only in-frame clones and leaves some out. The repertoire holds some 97,000 clones, with roughly 75% as singletons. The sample belongs to a study of cytomegalovirus exposure and HLA in healthy donors. Findings and caveats of the study: The only immune exposure information that was available was CMV serostatus. There were some public TCRs occurring in many donors, but most TCR sequences were rare. Earlier analysis looked at TCR beta V segments, and most were productive about 87% or about 30% of the time.

Though nominally healthy at sampling, donors likely had unrecorded immune exposures. The chain employs TRBV11-1 and TRBJ2-1; 15 bases line up with TRBD2. This sequence was found in a woman aged 18-35 years in good health and CMV-seropositive. Sequencing used PBMCs. CDR3: CASSLEGLAGGYNEQFF. DNA for the CDR3: TGTGCCAGCAGCTTAGAGGGACTAGCGGGAGGCTACAATGAGCAGTTCTTC.